Below are 11 T cell receptor beta chains sequenced from a single sample in a study of blood T cell repertoires in COVID-19. The table came from immunoSEQ multiplex PCR; TCRdb's copy has only in-frame clones and leaves some out. The table includes about 73,000 clones, approximately 83% detected once. Material: peripheral blood. The source is an older woman with acute or convalescent COVID-19.

This clone was counted a few times. The V and J genes are TRBV7-3 and TRBJ2-2; 7 positions match TRBD2. The junction had 8 bases not matched to a gene; V was cut back by 5 bases and J by 5 bases. Germline V CDR1 and CDR2: SGHTA, FQGTGA. The CDR3 spans 15 residues. For the CDR3, the DNA is TGTGCCAGCAGCCCGCAGTCAGCGGGAACCGGGGAGCTGTTTTTT. Translating gives CASSPQSAGTGELFF.

The rearrangement joins TRBV19 to TRBJ1-1; D is ambiguous. Trimming stripped 3 bases from V and 6 bases from J, with 11 bases between. The CDR3 runs 13 residues. Germline CDR1 reads LNHDA; CDR2 reads SQIVND (reference sequence). The CDR3 coding sequence is TGTGCCAGTAGTATTGGAGGGTGGCCTGAAGCTTTCTTT. Translation gives CASSIGGWPEAFF.

The count of this clone is one. The chain links TRBV25-1 to TRBJ2-1, with 7 bases matching TRBD1. Looked up from germline, CDR1 is MGHDK and CDR2 is SYGVNS. With V trimmed by 5 bases and J by 1 base, 14 bases remained unmatched. The CDR3 length is 18 residues. CDR3 sequence: CASSSLKRQGPSYNEQFF. CDR3 DNA: TGTGCCAGCAGTTCGCTAAAACGACAGGGCCCATCCTACAATGAGCAGTTCTTC.

The J gene is TRBJ1-2, the V gene TRBV28; D might be TRBD1 (5 bases). The V gene's germline CDR1 is MDHEN and CDR2 SYDVKM. The CDR3 length is 16 residues. The ends were cut back, 3 bases at V and 4 bases at J, with 18 bases in the middle. Here the CDR3 DNA reads TGTGCCAGCAGTTTGGGGCAGGGAGGATGGCTCTATGGCTACACCTTC. Translation: CASSLGQGGWLYGYTF.

The gene calls are TRBV6-4 and TRBJ1-1; no firm D call. Germline loops: CDR1 MRHNA, CDR2 SNTAGT. V was pared by 5 bases and J by 1 base, with 8 bases between. The CDR3 length is 13 residues. CDR3 DNA sequence: TGTGCCAGCAGTCTTACAGAGAACACTGAAGCTTTCTTT. This encodes CASSLTENTEAFF.

The rearrangement links TRBV28 to TRBJ1-6; 7 bases line up with TRBD1. With V trimmed by 6 bases and J by 0 bases, 11 bases remained unmatched. The germline gives CDR1 MDHEN, CDR2 SYDVKM. The CDR3 is made up of 18 amino acids. The CDR3 protein is CASRSDRSLSSYNSPLHF. CDR3 nucleotides: TGTGCCAGCAGGTCGGACAGGTCCCTAAGCTCCTATAATTCACCCCTCCACTTT.

The chain joins TRBV12-3 or TRBV12-4 to TRBJ2-1; D not resolved. Trimming pared 7 bases from V and 10 bases from J, leaving 11 bases between. The length of the CDR3 is 11 residues. CDR3 bases: TGTGCCAGCACCCGATCGAGGGAGCAGTTCTTC. Residues: CASTRSREQFF.

CDR3 sequence (DNA): TGTGCCAGTACGAGGTTTTCGACTGGAAACACCATATATTTT. Its translation is CASTRFSTGNTIYF. This chain links TRBV19 with TRBJ1-3; D is unresolved. V dropped 7 bases and J dropped 2 bases, with 12 bases sitting between them. Germline V gene lookup returns CDR1 LNHDA and CDR2 SQIVND (reference sequence). CDR3 length equals 14 residues.

The rearrangement uses TRBV21-1 and TRBJ2-7; the listed D gene, TRBD1, was not tested against the DNA. TRBV21-1 has pseudogene status. The CDR3 totals 15 residues. DNA of the CDR3: TGTGTCGCCCCGTGTAAGACAGGGAGCTCCTACGAGCAGTACTTC. It encodes CVAPCKTGSSYEQYF.

The rearrangement joins TRBV5-5 to TRBJ1-2; 9 nucleotides line up with TRBD1. This CDR3 spans 18 amino acids. Germline V gene lookup returns CDR1 SGHKS and CDR2 YYEKEE (reference sequence). V lost 3 bases to trimming and J lost 4 bases; unmatched junction nucleotides: 16. In DNA form, the CDR3 reads TGTGCCAGCAGCTCGGACCGGGACAGGGTTATTATTGGCTATGGCTACACCTTC. It yields the protein CASSSDRDRVIIGYGYTF.

The chain joins TRBV5-1 to TRBJ1-1; D is possibly TRBD1 (5 bases). The germline V gene encodes CDR1 SGHRS and CDR2 YFSETQ. V lost 3 bases and J lost 3, with 15 bases in between. This CDR3 is 15 amino acids long. The CDR3 DNA reads TGCGCCAGCAGCTCGGAAGGGACTTCGTACACTGAAGCTTTCTTT. This translates into CASSSEGTSYTEAFF.